This TCR beta chain emerged from a study of blood T cell repertoires in COVID-19. Germline V gene sequence: CDR1 LGHNA, CDR2 YSLEER. The CDR3 loop spans 14 amino acids. The V segment lost 3 bases and the J segment 6 bases; nucleotides outside the gene matches: 3. In terms of age and location, participants ranged from about 18 to 95 years and lived in about two dozen US areas. Participants had their cohort set by participant-reported clinical history. The repertoire was sequenced with immunoSEQ multiplex PCR; TCRdb's copy has only in-frame clones and lacks some. This repertoire shows some 400,000 clones, just under 90% found once; its top ten account for 1.7%. Details on this clone: The same CDR3 is also encoded by other DNA sequences in this sample.

The genes are TRBV4-3 and TRBJ1-1, with 11 nucleotides matching TRBD1. The sequencing sample was made of PBMCs or T cells enriched from blood (not recorded which). The TCR was taken from a woman under 40 who had recovered from COVID-19. For the CDR3, the DNA is TGCGCCAGCAGCCAGGGGACAGGGGGTCCTGAAGCTTTCTTT. This sequence encodes CASSQGTGGPEAFF.